This TCR beta chain was found in a study of T cells in Graves' hyperthyroidism and ophthalmopathy. Findings and caveats of the study: In blood, most of the thyroid clonotypes expanded above 0.001 were also present.

V dropped 0 bases and J dropped 10 bases, with 7 bases sitting between them. CDR3 length equals 13 residues. Germline V gene sequence: CDR1 MRHNA, CDR2 SNTAGT. Together with thyroid ultrasound, orbital computed tomography, serum thyroxine and TRAb, clinical symptoms were used for diagnoses. This clonotype was counted at least ten times. Its antigen is unknown. RNA transcripts were the template for amplifying TCR beta CDR3 regions. When the TCR CDR3 underwent first-round RT-PCR, the HTBI primer set was used. TCRdb reanalysed the multiplex PCR reads using MiXCR and keeps one entry per CDR3 protein. The sample records more than 550,000 distinct CDR3 sequences, about 45% being singletons.

The J gene is TRBJ1-6, the V gene TRBV6-4; D is undetermined. The TCR originated in an adult man with Graves' disease, either hyperthyroidism or ophthalmopathy (not recorded which). Source material: peripheral blood or thyroid tissue (not recorded which). The CDR3 sequence is CASSDSPGSPLHF. In nucleotides, the CDR3 is TGTGCCAGCAGTGACTCGCCGGGGTCACCCCTCCACTTT.